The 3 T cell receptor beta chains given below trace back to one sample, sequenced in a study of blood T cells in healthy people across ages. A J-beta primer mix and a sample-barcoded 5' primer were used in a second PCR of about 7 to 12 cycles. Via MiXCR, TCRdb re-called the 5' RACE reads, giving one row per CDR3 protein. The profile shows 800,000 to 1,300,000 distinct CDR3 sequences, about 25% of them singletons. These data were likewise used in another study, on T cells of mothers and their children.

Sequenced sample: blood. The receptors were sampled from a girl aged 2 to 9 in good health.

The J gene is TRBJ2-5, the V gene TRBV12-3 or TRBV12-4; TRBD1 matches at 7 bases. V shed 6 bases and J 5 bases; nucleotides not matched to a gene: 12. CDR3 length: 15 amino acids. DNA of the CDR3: TGTGCCAGCAGCCCAGCTGACAGGGTCGGGGAGACCCAGTACTTC. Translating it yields CASSPADRVGETQYF.

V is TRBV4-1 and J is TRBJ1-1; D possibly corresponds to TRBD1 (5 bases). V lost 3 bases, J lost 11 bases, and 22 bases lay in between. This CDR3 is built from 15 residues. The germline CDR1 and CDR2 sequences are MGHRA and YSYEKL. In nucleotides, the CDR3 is TGCGCCAGCAGCCAGACTGGGACGGTCCTTCAAGCCGCTTTCTTT. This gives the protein CASSQTGTVLQAAFF.

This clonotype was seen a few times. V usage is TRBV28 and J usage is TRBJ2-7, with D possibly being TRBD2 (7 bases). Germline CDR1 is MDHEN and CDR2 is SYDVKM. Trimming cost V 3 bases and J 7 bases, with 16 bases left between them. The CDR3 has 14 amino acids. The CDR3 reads CASSFAGAGREQYF. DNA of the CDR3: TGTGCCAGCAGTTTTGCGGGGGCCGGTCGGGAGCAGTACTTC. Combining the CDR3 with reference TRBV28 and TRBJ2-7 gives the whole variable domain DVKVTQSSRYLVKRTGEKVFLECVQDMDHENMFWYRQDPGLGLRLIYFSYDVKMKEKGDIPEGYSVSREKKERFSLILESASTNQTSMYLCASSFAGAGREQYFGPGTRLTVT.